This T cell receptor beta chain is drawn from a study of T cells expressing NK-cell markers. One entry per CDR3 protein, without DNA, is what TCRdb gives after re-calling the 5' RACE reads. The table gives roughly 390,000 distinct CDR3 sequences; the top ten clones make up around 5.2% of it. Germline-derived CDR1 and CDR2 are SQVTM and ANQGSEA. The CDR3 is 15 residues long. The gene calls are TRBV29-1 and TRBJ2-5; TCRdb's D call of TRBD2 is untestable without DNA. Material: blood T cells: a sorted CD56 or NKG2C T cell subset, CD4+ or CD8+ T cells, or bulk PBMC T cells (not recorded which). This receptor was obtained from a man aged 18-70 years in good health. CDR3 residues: CSVVWTSGGGETQYF.